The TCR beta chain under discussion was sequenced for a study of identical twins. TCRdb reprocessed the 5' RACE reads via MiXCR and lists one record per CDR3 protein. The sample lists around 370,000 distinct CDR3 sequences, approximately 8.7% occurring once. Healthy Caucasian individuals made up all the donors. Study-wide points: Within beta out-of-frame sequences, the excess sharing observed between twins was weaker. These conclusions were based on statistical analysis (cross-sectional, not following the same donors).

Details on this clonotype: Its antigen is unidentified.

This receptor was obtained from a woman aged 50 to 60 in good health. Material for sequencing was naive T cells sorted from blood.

The CDR3 DNA follows: TGTGCCAGTAGACTAGCGGGAAACTACGAGCAGTACTTC. Amino acid sequence: CASRLAGNYEQYF. The V gene is TRBV6-2 or TRBV6-3, the J gene TRBJ2-7; TRBD2 matches 11 bases. Germline V gives CDR1 MNHEY, CDR2 SVGEGT. The CDR3 runs to 13 residues. Germline trimming cut 9 bases from V and 3 bases from J; bases unmatched to any gene: 4.